This TCR beta chain was profiled in a study of identical twins. The trim removed 3 bases at V and 7 bases at J, leaving 12 bases unmatched. Germline V CDR1 and CDR2: DFQATT, SNEGSKA (reference sequence). This CDR3 comprises 16 residues. In its sample, this clonotype was seen many times. TCRdb redid the calling of the 5' RACE reads with MiXCR, one entry per CDR3 protein. The table records about 210,000 distinct CDR3 sequences, roughly 9.4% of them present only once. This clonotype was sampled from a woman under 30 in good health. Sequences were obtained from memory (CD45RO+) T cells sorted from blood. This chain connects TRBV20-1 to TRBJ1-6, with TRBD1 matching over 7 bases. The CDR3, as DNA: TGCAGTGCTAGGGAGTTTAAGTTACAGGGGAATTCACCCCTCCACTTT. Translated, it gives CSAREFKLQGNSPLHF.